A single T cell receptor (beta chain) is shown here with its context. The data were taken from a study of blood T cell repertoires in COVID-19. Study as a whole: Material from acute and convalescent COVID-19 was sourced from the United States, Italy and Spain. Nucleic acid was either cDNA or gDNA, and it came from T cells, B-cell-depleted T cells, or PBMCs.

V trimming: 0 bases; J trimming: 2 bases; junction bases outside the gene matches: 4. The CDR3 runs to 16 residues. CDR1 LNHDA and CDR2 SQIVND come from the germline V gene (reference sequence). In the source study's methods: Nucleated cell number was recorded as an estimate derived from reference gene primer amplification. Libraries were prepared by immunoSEQ multiplex PCR; TCRdb keeps only in-frame clonotypes and omits some of them. V, J and clone size are taken as reported in that table, and D and trimming were inferred from the DNA itself. The sample consists of approximately 300,000 clones, more than 75% of them appearing once.

This clonotype was obtained from a man aged 45 to 65 with active or convalescent COVID-19. Sequenced input: peripheral blood. The rearrangement uses TRBV19 and TRBJ2-5, with TRBD1 matching 9 bases. This CDR3 reads CASSIDGTGLQETQYF. The CDR3 DNA is TGTGCCAGTAGTATAGATGGGACAGGGTTACAAGAGACCCAGTACTTC. Full variable domain (outside the CDR3, taken from reference TRBV19 and TRBJ2-5): DGGITQSPKYLFRKEGQNVTLSCEQNLNHDAMYWYRQDPGQGLRLIYYSQIVNDFQKGDIAEGYSVSREKKESFPLTVTSAQKNPTAFYLCASSIDGTGLQETQYFGPGTRLLVL.